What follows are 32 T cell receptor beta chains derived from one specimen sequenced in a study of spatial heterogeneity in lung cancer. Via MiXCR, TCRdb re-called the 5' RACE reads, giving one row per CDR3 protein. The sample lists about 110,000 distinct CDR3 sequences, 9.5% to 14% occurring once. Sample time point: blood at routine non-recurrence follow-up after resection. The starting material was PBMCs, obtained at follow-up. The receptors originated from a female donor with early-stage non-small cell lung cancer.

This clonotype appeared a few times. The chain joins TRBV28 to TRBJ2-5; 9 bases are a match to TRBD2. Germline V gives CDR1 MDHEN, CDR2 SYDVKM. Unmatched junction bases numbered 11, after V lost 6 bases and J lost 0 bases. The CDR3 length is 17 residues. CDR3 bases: TGTGCCAGCAGCGGCAGTAGCGGGAGATCAGACCAAGAGACCCAGTACTTC. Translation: CASSGSSGRSDQETQYF.

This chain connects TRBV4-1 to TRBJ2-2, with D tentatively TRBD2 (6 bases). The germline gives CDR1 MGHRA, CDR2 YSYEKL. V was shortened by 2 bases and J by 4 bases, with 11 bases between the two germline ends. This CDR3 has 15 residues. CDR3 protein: CASSQPRRGTGELFF. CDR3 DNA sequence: TGCGCCAGCAGCCAACCGAGGAGGGGCACCGGGGAGCTGTTTTTT.

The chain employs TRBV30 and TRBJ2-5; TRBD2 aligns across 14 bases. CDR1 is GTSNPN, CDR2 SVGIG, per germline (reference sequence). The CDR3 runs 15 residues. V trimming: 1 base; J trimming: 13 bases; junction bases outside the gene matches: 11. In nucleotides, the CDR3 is TGTGCCTGGAGTGACAAAGGGACTAGCGGGAGTTATACGTACTTC. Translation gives CAWSDKGTSGSYTYF.

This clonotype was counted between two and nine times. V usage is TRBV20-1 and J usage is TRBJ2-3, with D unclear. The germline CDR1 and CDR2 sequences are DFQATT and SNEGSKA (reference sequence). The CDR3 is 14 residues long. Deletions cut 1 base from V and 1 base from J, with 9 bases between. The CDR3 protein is CSARGLSGTDTQYF. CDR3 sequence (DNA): TGCAGTGCTAGAGGTCTGAGCGGCACAGATACGCAGTATTTT.

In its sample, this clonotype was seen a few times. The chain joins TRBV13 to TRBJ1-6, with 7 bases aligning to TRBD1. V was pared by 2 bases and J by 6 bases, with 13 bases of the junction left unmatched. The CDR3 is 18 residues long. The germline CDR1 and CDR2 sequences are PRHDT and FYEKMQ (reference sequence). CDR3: CASSLHPTQGKVNSPLHF. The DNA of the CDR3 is TGTGCCAGCAGCTTACACCCCACACAGGGGAAAGTTAATTCACCCCTCCACTTT.

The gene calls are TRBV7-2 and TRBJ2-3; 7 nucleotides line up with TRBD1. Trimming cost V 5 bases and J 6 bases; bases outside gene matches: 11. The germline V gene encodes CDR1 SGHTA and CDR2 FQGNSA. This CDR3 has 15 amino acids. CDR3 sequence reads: CASSRQGGQADTQYF. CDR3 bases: TGTGCCAGCAGCCGACAGGGTGGGCAGGCGGATACGCAGTATTTT.

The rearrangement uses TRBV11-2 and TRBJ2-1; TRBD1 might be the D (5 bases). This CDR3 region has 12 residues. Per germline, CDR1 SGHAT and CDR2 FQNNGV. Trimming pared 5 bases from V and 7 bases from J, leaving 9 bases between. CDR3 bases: TGTGCCAGCAGCCCAGGGTGGAATGAGCAGTTCTTC. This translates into CASSPGWNEQFF.

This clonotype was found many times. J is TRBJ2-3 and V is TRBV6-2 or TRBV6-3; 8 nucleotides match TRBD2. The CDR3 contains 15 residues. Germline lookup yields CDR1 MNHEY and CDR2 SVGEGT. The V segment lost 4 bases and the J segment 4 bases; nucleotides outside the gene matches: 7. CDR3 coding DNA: TGTGCCAGCAGTTTAGCGGGATCTCTGGCAGATACGCAGTATTTT. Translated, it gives CASSLAGSLADTQYF.

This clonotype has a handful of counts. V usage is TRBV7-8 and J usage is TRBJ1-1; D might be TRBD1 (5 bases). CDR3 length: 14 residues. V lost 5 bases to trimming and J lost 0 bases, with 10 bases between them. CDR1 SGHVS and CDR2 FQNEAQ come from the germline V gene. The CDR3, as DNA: TGTGCCAGCAGCGAAACACAGGTGAACACTGAAGCTTTCTTT. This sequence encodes CASSETQVNTEAFF.

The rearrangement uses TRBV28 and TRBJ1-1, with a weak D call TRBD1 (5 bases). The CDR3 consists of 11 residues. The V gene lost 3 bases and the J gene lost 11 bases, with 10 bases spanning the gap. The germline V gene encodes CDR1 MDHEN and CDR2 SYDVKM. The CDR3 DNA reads TGTGCCAGCAGTTTGTGGGGGGAGGCTTTCTTT. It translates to CASSLWGEAFF.

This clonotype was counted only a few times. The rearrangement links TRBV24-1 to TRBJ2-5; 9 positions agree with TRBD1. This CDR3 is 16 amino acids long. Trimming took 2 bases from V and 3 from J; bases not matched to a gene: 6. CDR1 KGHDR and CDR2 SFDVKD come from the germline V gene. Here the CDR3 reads CATSDWGTGIEETQYF. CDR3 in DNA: TGTGCCACCAGTGATTGGGGGACAGGGATTGAAGAGACCCAGTACTTC.

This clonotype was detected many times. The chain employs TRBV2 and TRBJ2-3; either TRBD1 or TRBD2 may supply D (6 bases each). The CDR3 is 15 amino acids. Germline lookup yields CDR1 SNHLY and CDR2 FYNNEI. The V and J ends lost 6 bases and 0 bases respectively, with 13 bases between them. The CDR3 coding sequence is TGTGCCAGCAGCATAGGGGGGTTTAGCACAGATACGCAGTATTTT. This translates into CASSIGGFSTDTQYF.

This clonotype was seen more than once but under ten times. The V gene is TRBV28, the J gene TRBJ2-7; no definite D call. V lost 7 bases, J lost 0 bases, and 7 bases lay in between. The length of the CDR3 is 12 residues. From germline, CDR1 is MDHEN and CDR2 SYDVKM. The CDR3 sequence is CASTAASYEQYF. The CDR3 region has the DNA TGTGCCAGCACGGCGGCCTCCTACGAGCAGTACTTC.

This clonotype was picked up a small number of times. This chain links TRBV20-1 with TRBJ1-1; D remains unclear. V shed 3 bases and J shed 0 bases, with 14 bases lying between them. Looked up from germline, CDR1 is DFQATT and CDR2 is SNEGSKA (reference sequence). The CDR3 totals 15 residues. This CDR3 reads CSARYSLGVNTEAFF. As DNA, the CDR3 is TGCAGTGCTAGGTATTCTCTTGGTGTGAACACTGAAGCTTTCTTT.

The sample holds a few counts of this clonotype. DNA for the CDR3: TGTGCCAGCAGTTCCCGACAGGAGAATTCACCCCTCCACTTT. Its protein product is CASSSRQENSPLHF. The V gene is TRBV12-3 or TRBV12-4, the J gene TRBJ1-6; possibly TRBD1 for D (6 bases). CDR3 length: 14 residues. The ends were cut back, 4 bases at V and 7 bases at J, with 11 bases in the middle.

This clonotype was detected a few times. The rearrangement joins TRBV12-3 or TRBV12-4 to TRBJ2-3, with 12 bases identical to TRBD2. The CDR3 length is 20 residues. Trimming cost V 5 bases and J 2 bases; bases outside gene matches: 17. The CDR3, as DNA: TGTGCCAGCAGTAACCGACTAGCGGGAGTATTGAGAGAGTCCACAGATACGCAGTATTTT. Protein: CASSNRLAGVLRESTDTQYF.

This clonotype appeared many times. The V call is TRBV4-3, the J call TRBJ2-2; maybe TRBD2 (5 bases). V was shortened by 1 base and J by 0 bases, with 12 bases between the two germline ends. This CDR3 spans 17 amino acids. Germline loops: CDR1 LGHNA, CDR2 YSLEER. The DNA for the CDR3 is TGCGCCAGCAGCCAAGTAAACGGGAACTCGAACACCGGGGAGCTGTTTTTT. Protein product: CASSQVNGNSNTGELFF.

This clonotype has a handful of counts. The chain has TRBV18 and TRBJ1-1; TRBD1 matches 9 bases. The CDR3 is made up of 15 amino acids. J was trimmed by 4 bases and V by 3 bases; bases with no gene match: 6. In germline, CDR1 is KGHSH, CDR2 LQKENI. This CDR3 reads CASSPRGTGSTEAFF. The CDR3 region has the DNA TGTGCCAGCTCACCCCGAGGGACAGGGAGCACTGAAGCTTTCTTT.

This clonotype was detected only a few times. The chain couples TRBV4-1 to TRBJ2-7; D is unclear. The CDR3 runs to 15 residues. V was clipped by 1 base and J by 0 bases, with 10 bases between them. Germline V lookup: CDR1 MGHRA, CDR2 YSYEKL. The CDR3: CASSQGGLPSYEQYF. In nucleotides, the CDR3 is TGCGCCAGCAGCCAAGGTGGCCTCCCCTCCTACGAGCAGTACTTC.

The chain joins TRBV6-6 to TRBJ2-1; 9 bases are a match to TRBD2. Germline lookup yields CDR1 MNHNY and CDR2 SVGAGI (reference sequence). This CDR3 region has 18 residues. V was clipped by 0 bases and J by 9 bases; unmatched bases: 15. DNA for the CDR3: TGTGCCAGCAGTTACTCTAAGGGACTAGCTGGTGTGGGGGGTGAGCAGTTCTTC. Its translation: CASSYSKGLAGVGGEQFF.

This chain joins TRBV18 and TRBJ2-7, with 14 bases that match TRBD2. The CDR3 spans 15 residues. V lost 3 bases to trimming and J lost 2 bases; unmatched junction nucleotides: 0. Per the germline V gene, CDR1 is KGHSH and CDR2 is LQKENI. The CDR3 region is CASSPGLAGAYEQYV. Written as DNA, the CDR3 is TGTGCCAGCTCACCGGGACTAGCGGGAGCCTACGAGCAGTACGTC.

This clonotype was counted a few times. The CDR3, as DNA: TGTGCCAGCAGCCAATATAGAACCTCTGGAAACACCATATATTTT. Its protein is CASSQYRTSGNTIYF. V gene TRBV4-2 combines with J gene TRBJ1-3; D gene unclear. The CDR3 is 15 amino acids. Trimming cost V 2 bases and J 0 bases, with 8 bases left between them. CDR1 and CDR2 (germline): LGHNA, YNFKEQ.

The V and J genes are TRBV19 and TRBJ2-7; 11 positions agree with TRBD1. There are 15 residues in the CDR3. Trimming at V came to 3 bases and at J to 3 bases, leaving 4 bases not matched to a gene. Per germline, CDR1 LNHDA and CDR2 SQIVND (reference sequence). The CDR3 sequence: CASSIGGQGVYEQYF. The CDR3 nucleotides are TGTGCCAGTAGTATCGGGGGACAGGGGGTCTACGAGCAGTACTTC.

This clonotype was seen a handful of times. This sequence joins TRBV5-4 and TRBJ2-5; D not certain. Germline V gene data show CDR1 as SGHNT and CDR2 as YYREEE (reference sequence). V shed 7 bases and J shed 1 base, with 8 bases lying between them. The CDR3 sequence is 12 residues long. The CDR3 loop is CASSTPQETQYF. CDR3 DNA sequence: TGTGCCAGCTCGACTCCCCAAGAGACCCAGTACTTC.

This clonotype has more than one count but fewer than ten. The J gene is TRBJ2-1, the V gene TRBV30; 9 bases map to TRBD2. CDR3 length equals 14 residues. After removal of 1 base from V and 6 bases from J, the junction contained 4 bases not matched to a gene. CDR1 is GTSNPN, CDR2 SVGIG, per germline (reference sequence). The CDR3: CAWSAGTSTNEQFF. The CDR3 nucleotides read TGTGCCTGGAGTGCAGGGACTAGCACCAATGAGCAGTTCTTC.

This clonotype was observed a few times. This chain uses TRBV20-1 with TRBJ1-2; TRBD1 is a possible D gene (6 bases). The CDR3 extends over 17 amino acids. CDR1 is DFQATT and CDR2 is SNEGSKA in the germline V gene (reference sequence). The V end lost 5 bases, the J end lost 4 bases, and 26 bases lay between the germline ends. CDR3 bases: TGCAGTGCTCCGGTGTTGGGGGCGCGGCTAAAATTCTATGGCTACACCTTC. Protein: CSAPVLGARLKFYGYTF.

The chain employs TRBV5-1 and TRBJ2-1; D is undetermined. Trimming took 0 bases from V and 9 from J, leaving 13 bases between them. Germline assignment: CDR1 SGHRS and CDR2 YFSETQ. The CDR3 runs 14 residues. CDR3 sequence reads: CASSLDYPLTEQFF. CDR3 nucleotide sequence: TGCGCCAGCAGCTTGGATTACCCCTTGACTGAGCAGTTCTTC.

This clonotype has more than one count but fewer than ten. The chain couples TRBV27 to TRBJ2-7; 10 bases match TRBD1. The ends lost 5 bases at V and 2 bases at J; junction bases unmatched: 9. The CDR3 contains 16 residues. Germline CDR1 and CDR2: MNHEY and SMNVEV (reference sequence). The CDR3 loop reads CASSQSGTGVAYEQYF. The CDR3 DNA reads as TGTGCCAGCAGTCAATCCGGGACAGGGGTTGCCTACGAGCAGTACTTC.

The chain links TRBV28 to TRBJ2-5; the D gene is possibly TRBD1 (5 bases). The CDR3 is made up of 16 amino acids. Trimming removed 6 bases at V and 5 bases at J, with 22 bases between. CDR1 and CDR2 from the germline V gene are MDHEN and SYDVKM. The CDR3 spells CASSPLGENIKETQYF. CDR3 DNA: TGTGCCAGCAGCCCTCTAGGGGAAAACATAAAGGAGACCCAGTACTTC. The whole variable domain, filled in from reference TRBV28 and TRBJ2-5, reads DVKVTQSSRYLVKRTGEKVFLECVQDMDHENMFWYRQDPGLGLRLIYFSYDVKMKEKGDIPEGYSVSREKKERFSLILESASTNQTSMYLCASSPLGENIKETQYFGPGTRLLVL.

CDR3 sequence (DNA): TGTGCCATCAGTGAGGAGGGCTACGAGCAGTACGTC. Translating it yields CAISEEGYEQYV. This rearrangement joins TRBV10-3 to TRBJ2-7, with a possible D match to TRBD2 (5 bases). Trimming pared 2 bases from V and 3 bases from J, leaving 5 bases between. CDR1 is ENHRY and CDR2 is SYGVKD in the germline V gene. CDR3 length: 12 amino acids.

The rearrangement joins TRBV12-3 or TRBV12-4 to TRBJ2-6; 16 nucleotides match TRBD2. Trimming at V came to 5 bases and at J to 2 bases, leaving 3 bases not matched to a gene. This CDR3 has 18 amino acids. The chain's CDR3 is CASSPGLAGGPGANVLTF. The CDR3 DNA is TGTGCCAGCAGTCCGGGACTAGCGGGAGGGCCTGGGGCCAACGTCCTGACTTTC.

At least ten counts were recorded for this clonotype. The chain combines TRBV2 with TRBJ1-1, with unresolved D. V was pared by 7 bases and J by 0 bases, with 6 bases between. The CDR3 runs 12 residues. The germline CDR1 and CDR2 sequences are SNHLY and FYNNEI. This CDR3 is CASKYLNTEAFF. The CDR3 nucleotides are TGTGCCAGCAAATACTTGAACACTGAAGCTTTCTTT.